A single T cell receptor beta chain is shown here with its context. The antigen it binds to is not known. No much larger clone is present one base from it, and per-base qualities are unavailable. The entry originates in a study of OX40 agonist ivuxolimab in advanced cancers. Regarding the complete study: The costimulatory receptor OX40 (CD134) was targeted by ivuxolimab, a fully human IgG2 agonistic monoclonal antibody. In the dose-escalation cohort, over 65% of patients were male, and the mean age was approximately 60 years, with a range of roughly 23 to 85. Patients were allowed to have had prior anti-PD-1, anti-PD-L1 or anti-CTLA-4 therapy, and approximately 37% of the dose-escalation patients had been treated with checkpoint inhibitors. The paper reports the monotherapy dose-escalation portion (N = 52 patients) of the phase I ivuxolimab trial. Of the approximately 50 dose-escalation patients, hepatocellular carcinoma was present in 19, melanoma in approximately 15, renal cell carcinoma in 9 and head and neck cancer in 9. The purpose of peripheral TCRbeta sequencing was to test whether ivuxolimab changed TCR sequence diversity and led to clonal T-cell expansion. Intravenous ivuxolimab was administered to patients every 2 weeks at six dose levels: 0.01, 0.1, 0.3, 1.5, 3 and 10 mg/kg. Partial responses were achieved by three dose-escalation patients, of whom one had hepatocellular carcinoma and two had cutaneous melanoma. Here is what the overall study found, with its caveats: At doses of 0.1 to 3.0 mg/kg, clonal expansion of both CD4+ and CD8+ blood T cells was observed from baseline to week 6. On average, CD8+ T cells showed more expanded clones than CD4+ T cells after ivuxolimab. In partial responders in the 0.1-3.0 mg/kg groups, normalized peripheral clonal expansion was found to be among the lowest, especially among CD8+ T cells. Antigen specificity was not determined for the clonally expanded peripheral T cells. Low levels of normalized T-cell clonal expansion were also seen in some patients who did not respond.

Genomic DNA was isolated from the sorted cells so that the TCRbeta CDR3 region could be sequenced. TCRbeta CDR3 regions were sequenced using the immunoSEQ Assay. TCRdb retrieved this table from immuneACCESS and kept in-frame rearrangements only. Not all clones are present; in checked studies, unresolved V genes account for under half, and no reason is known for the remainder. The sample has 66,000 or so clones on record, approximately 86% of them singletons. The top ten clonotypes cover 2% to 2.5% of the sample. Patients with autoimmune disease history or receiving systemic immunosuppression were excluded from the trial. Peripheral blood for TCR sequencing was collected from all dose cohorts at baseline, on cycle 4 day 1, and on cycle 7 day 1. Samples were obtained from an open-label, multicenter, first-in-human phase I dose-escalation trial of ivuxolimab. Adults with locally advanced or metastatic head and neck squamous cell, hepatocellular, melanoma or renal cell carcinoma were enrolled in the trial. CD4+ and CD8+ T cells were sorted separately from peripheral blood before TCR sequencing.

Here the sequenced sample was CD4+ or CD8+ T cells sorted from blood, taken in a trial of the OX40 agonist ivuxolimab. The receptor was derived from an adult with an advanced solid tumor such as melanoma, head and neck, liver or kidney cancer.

The base sequence is TGTGCCAGTAGTTCCGGGACAGGGGGACGGGAGACCCAGTACTTC. This encodes CASSSGTGGRETQYF. The chain is made from TRBV19 and TRBJ2-5; TRBD1 aligns with 11 central bases. After removal of 5 bases from V and 5 bases from J, the junction retains 7 bases not matched to a gene. The CDR3 sequence holds 15 residues, the cysteine and phenylalanine included. Left in the record is the CDR3 DNA by itself, 45 bases read in frame from the first base. The germline V gene (reference sequence) gives CDR1 as LNHDA and CDR2 as SQIVND.